The next 28 T cell receptor beta chains were all read from a single sample in a study of blood T cell repertoires in COVID-19. The protocol was immunoSEQ multiplex PCR, while the TCRdb copy is restricted to in-frame clones and leaves out a portion. The sample has some 150,000 clones, approximately 80% seen once. The source material was peripheral blood. Source of these receptors: a woman aged 40 to 49 with active or convalescent COVID-19.

The rearrangement links TRBV6-6 to TRBJ1-5; 8 bases are a match to TRBD1. From germline, CDR1 is MNHNY and CDR2 SVGAGI (reference sequence). CDR3 length: 15 residues. The V segment lost 6 bases and the J segment 9 bases; nucleotides outside the gene matches: 13. The CDR3 is CASSQGQGGKPPQHF. In DNA, the CDR3 is TGTGCCAGCAGCCAAGGACAGGGAGGTAAACCGCCCCAGCATTTT.

This rearrangement joins TRBV28 to TRBJ1-3; D may be TRBD1 (6 bases). The CDR3 length is 16 residues. CDR1 and CDR2 from the germline V gene are MDHEN and SYDVKM. The V and J ends lost 5 bases and 2 bases respectively, with 16 bases between them. As DNA, the CDR3 is TGTGCCAGCAGTCCAAACGGGACACCGACTGGAAACACCATATATTTT. This encodes CASSPNGTPTGNTIYF.

The chain uses TRBV10-1 and TRBJ2-1, with D possibly being TRBD2 (5 bases). This CDR3 comprises 13 residues. In germline, CDR1 is WNHNN, CDR2 SYGVQD (reference sequence). The ends were cut back, 2 bases at V and 6 bases at J, with 8 bases in the middle. DNA of the CDR3: TGCGCCAGCAGTGAGGCGCTAGCCAATGAGCAGTTCTTC. Amino acids: CASSEALANEQFF.

This clone turned up a few times. The V and J genes are TRBV6-2 or TRBV6-3 and TRBJ2-1, with 7 bases lining up with TRBD2. Germline assignment: CDR1 MNHEY and CDR2 SVGEGT. The V and J ends lost 2 bases and 3 bases, in that order; junction bases with no gene match: 10. CDR3 size: 17 residues. The CDR3 nucleotides read TGTGCCAGCAGTTACCTCAAGCGGGGAGCCTACTACAATGAGCAGTTCTTC. Protein: CASSYLKRGAYYNEQFF.

This chain joins TRBV6-4 and TRBJ1-2; TRBD1 matches at 7 bases. The CDR3 covers 14 residues. The germline CDR1 and CDR2 sequences are MRHNA and SNTAGT. V lost 5 bases to trimming and J lost 10 bases; unmatched junction nucleotides: 13. The CDR3 DNA is TGTGCCAGCAGTCGGAACCGGGACAGAAATTCCTACACCTTC. This encodes CASSRNRDRNSYTF.

The chain recombines TRBV11-2 with TRBJ1-3, with a possible D match to TRBD1 (5 bases). V lost 5 bases, J lost 0 bases, and 14 bases lay in between. Looked up from germline, CDR1 is SGHAT and CDR2 is FQNNGV. The CDR3 contains 16 residues. The CDR3 DNA sequence: TGTGCCAGCAGCGTCGGAGGGGCCAACTCTGGAAACACCATATATTTT. Its translation is CASSVGGANSGNTIYF.

V is TRBV7-7 and J is TRBJ2-5; 8 bases fit TRBD1. CDR3 size: 14 residues. Germline V gene data show CDR1 as SSHAT and CDR2 as FNYEAQ (reference sequence). V was pared by 5 bases and J by 4 bases, with 6 bases of the junction left unmatched. In DNA, the CDR3 is TGTGCCAGCAGCCCCACAGGACAGGGAGAGACCCAGTACTTC. It is translated as CASSPTGQGETQYF.

The rearrangement joins TRBV5-1 to TRBJ2-7; 9 bases map to TRBD1. V lost 7 bases to trimming and J lost 2 bases; unmatched junction nucleotides: 4. From germline, CDR1 is SGHRS and CDR2 YFSETQ. The CDR3 is made up of 13 amino acids. CDR3 sequence (DNA): TGCGCCAGCCGACGGACAGGGGCCTACGAGCAGTACTTC. Protein sequence: CASRRTGAYEQYF. Based on the CDR3 plus reference TRBV5-1 and TRBJ2-7, the full variable domain is KAGVTQTPRYLIKTRGQQVTLSCSPISGHRSVSWYQQTPGQGLQFLFEYFSETQRNKGNFPGRFSGRQFSNSRSEMNVSTLELGDSALYLCASRRTGAYEQYFGPGTRLTVT.

The V call is TRBV28, the J call TRBJ1-6; 7 nucleotides agree with TRBD1. The V gene end was trimmed by 6 bases and the J gene end by 10 bases; junction bases not matched to a gene: 9. The CDR3 length is 14 residues. Germline CDR1 MDHEN, CDR2 SYDVKM. The DNA of the CDR3 is TGTGCCAGCAGAAAGGACAGGAGAAACTCACCCCTCCACTTT. It is translated as CASRKDRRNSPLHF. The variable domain in full, completed from reference TRBV28 and TRBJ1-6, reads DVKVTQSSRYLVKRTGEKVFLECVQDMDHENMFWYRQDPGLGLRLIYFSYDVKMKEKGDIPEGYSVSREKKERFSLILESASTNQTSMYLCASRKDRRNSPLHFGNGTRLTVT.

The rearrangement links TRBV7-9 to TRBJ1-5; tentatively, D is TRBD1 (6 bases). Between the trimmed V and J ends, which lost 1 base and 12 bases, there was a span of 13 bases. Germline V gives CDR1 SEHNR, CDR2 FQNEAQ (reference sequence). This CDR3 has 13 amino acids. CDR3 sequence (DNA): TGTGCCAGCAGCTTAGGGGCACACAGGGTCCAGCATTTT. Protein sequence: CASSLGAHRVQHF.

V and J are TRBV11-2 and TRBJ2-7, with D possibly TRBD2 on 6 matching bases. CDR1 and CDR2 from the germline V gene are SGHAT and FQNNGV. The CDR3 consists of 16 residues. The germline V and J ends were trimmed by 0 bases and 2 bases, with 14 bases remaining between them. As DNA, the CDR3 is TGTGCCAGCAGCTTAGAGCCGGCCGGGGGTCCCTACGAGCAGTACTTC. Encoded protein: CASSLEPAGGPYEQYF.

The chain couples TRBV19 to TRBJ1-2; D is perhaps TRBD1 (6 bases). This CDR3 comprises 12 residues. The ends were cut back, 7 bases at V and 4 bases at J, with 10 bases in the middle. CDR1 is LNHDA and CDR2 is SQIVND in the germline V gene (reference sequence). The CDR3, as DNA: TGTGCCAGTACCGGGGACATCTATGGCTACACCTTC. This translates into CASTGDIYGYTF.

This clone was detected ten times or more. This chain joins TRBV3-1 (or the pseudogene TRBV3-2) and TRBJ1-5; D is undetermined. Trimming took 3 bases from V and 4 from J, leaving 10 bases between them. CDR3 length equals 14 residues. CDR1 and CDR2 from the germline V gene are LGHDT and YNNKEL (reference sequence). Here the CDR3 reads CASSHRRRNQPQHF. The CDR3 DNA sequence: TGTGCCAGCAGCCACAGAAGGAGGAATCAGCCCCAGCATTTT.

V usage is TRBV9 and J usage is TRBJ1-6; 7 nucleotides agree with TRBD1. V lost 3 bases to trimming and J lost 10 bases; unmatched junction nucleotides: 10. Per the germline V gene, CDR1 is SGDLS and CDR2 is YYNGEE. This CDR3 is built from 15 residues. DNA of the CDR3: TGTGCCAGCAGCGAGAGAACAGGGGAAAGATCACCCCTCCACTTT. As protein: CASSERTGERSPLHF.

The chain links TRBV28 to TRBJ1-2; TRBD1 aligns across 7 bases. Germline values: CDR1 MDHEN, CDR2 SYDVKM. Trimming at V came to 2 bases and at J to 3 bases, leaving 3 bases not matched to a gene. The CDR3 runs 14 residues. The CDR3 here is CASSLLQGYYGYTF. The CDR3 DNA sequence: TGTGCCAGCAGTTTACTACAGGGGTACTATGGCTACACCTTC.

The rearrangement links TRBV11-3 to TRBJ1-5, with a tentative D call TRBD1 (6 bases). Trimming shortened V by 1 base and J by 7 bases, and 11 bases separated the two germline ends. Germline V gene data show CDR1 as SGHNT and CDR2 as YENEEA. The CDR3 spans 14 residues. CDR3 nucleotides: TGTGCCAGCAGCTTAGTGTTGGGGGCCCAGCCCCAGCATTTT. Protein product: CASSLVLGAQPQHF.

The rearrangement links TRBV5-1 to TRBJ1-1; D possibly corresponds to TRBD1 (5 bases). With 3 bases removed from V and 5 bases from J, the gap between germline ends came to 17 bases. The CDR3 consists of 15 residues. Germline lookup yields CDR1 SGHRS and CDR2 YFSETQ. The CDR3 loop reads CASSYSGGDRTEAFF. The CDR3, as DNA: TGCGCCAGCAGCTATTCAGGAGGGGATCGGACTGAAGCTTTCTTT.

V is TRBV13 and J is TRBJ1-5; 7 bases agree with TRBD1. Germline V gives CDR1 PRHDT, CDR2 FYEKMQ (reference sequence). The CDR3 is made up of 16 amino acids. Trimming at V came to 4 bases and at J to 2 bases, leaving 8 bases not matched to a gene. This chain's CDR3 is CASSSKTGMGNQPQHF. DNA for the CDR3: TGTGCCAGCAGCTCCAAGACAGGGATGGGCAATCAGCCCCAGCATTTT.

This chain connects TRBV7-6 to TRBJ1-1; no reliable D call. Trimming stripped 6 bases from V and 6 bases from J, with 11 bases between. This CDR3 region has 12 residues. Germline V CDR1 and CDR2: SGHVS, FNYEAQ. The CDR3 sequence: CASRSTAAEAFF. CDR3 nucleotides: TGTGCCAGCAGAAGTACAGCCGCTGAAGCTTTCTTT.

This chain uses TRBV24-1 with TRBJ2-3; 12 bases align to TRBD1. This CDR3 comprises 17 residues. Germline V gene sequence: CDR1 KGHDR, CDR2 SFDVKD. Germline trimming cut 2 bases from V and 6 bases from J; bases unmatched to any gene: 8. The CDR3 reads CATSDSPGQGAGDTQYF. The CDR3 DNA sequence: TGTGCCACCAGTGATTCGCCGGGACAGGGGGCCGGCGATACGCAGTATTTT.

The rearrangement links TRBV7-2 to TRBJ2-7, with D maybe TRBD1 (5 bases). The V end lost 7 bases, the J end lost 6 bases, and 16 bases lay between the germline ends. The germline V gene encodes CDR1 SGHTA and CDR2 FQGNSA. The CDR3 has 13 residues. The CDR3 reads CASTLPGSREQYF. The CDR3 DNA sequence: TGTGCCAGCACCCTACCAGGGTCCCGCGAGCAGTACTTC.

This chain joins TRBV6-5 and TRBJ2-5; TRBD2 aligns across 7 bases. J gave up 5 bases and V 5 bases, and 11 bases lay outside the gene matches. The CDR3 extends over 15 amino acids. The germline V gene encodes CDR1 MNHEY and CDR2 SVGAGI. The CDR3 DNA sequence: TGTGCCAGCAGTCCTTTCGGGCGGGGAGGGGAGACCCAGTACTTC. Its protein is CASSPFGRGGETQYF.

This clone was counted only a few times. The chain couples TRBV28 to TRBJ2-7, with 8 nucleotides matching TRBD1. With 7 bases clipped from V and 9 bases from J, the junction kept 11 bases outside the gene matches. The CDR3 extends over 13 amino acids. Germline CDR1 and CDR2: MDHEN and SYDVKM. The CDR3 sequence is CASKTGAVRGQYF. In DNA, the CDR3 is TGTGCCAGCAAGACAGGGGCGGTGAGAGGGCAGTACTTC.

The chain joins TRBV19 to TRBJ1-1; possibly TRBD1 for D (5 bases). Trimming took off 7 bases at V and 4 bases at J, with 13 bases between the two ends. This CDR3 region has 13 residues. Germline-derived CDR1 and CDR2 are LNHDA and SQIVND (reference sequence). In DNA form, the CDR3 reads TGTGCCAGTACCCCCCAGGGCCCCACTGAAGCTTTCTTT. Translated: CASTPQGPTEAFF. The entire variable domain, with the rest obtained from reference TRBV19 and TRBJ1-1, is as follows: DGGITQSPKYLFRKEGQNVTLSCEQNLNHDAMYWYRQDPGQGLRLIYYSQIVNDFQKGDIAEGYSVSREKKESFPLTVTSAQKNPTAFYLCASTPQGPTEAFFGQGTRLTVV.

This chain connects TRBV7-9 to TRBJ2-2; perhaps TRBD2 as D (5 bases). The CDR3 length is 14 residues. Germline lookup yields CDR1 SEHNR and CDR2 FQNEAQ (reference sequence). V lost 9 bases to trimming and J lost 5 bases, with 16 bases between them. The CDR3 coding sequence is TGTGCCAGTGCGCTAATAGCGAGTACCGGGGAGCTGTTTTTT. Translation gives CASALIASTGELFF. Full variable domain (remainder filled in from reference TRBV7-9 and TRBJ2-2): DTGVSQNPRHKITKRGQNVTFRCDPISEHNRLYWYRQTLGQGPEFLTYFQNEAQLEKSRLLSDRFSAERPKGSFSTLEIQRTEQGDSAMYLCASALIASTGELFFGEGSRLTVL.

This clone was recorded once. The chain joins TRBV3-1 (or the pseudogene TRBV3-2) to TRBJ2-1; tentatively, D is TRBD1 (6 bases). The V end lost 1 base, the J end lost 9 bases, and 25 bases lay between the germline ends. The CDR3 length is 18 residues. Per germline, CDR1 LGHDT and CDR2 YNNKEL (reference sequence). The DNA of the CDR3 is TGTGCCAGCAGCCAAGTTAATCGAGGGGGAGCGATCCGGCCTGAGCAGTTCTTC. It codes for CASSQVNRGGAIRPEQFF.

There are a few counts of this clone. This rearrangement joins TRBV6-2 or TRBV6-3 to TRBJ2-1; TRBD1 aligns across 8 bases. Germline V gene data show CDR1 as MNHEY and CDR2 as SVGEGT. Trimming at V came to 4 bases and at J to 6 bases, leaving 8 bases not matched to a gene. This CDR3 region has 15 residues. CDR3 bases: TGTGCCAGCAGTTGGGACAGGACGGCGGGCAATGAGCAGTTCTTC. This gives the protein CASSWDRTAGNEQFF.

The chain has TRBV5-1 and TRBJ1-5; 9 nucleotides align to TRBD1. The CDR3 is 16 amino acids. With 4 bases clipped from V and 0 bases from J, the junction kept 5 bases outside the gene matches. CDR1 is SGHRS and CDR2 is YFSETQ in the germline V gene. The CDR3 nucleotides are TGCGCCAGCAGCCCGGGGACAGGGAATAGCAATCAGCCCCAGCATTTT. This codes for CASSPGTGNSNQPQHF.